The entry below gives a single T cell receptor beta chain sequence along with its context. Its target is unknown. TCRdb used MiXCR to reprocess the reads, holding one entry per CDR3 protein. The sample shows around 490,000 distinct CDR3 sequences, about a quarter of them seen only once. The V and J ends lost 4 bases and 8 bases respectively, with 21 bases between them. CDR3 length: 16 amino acids. This entry comes from a study of T cell repertoires in cytomegalovirus infection. The overall study: Public TCR beta signatures provided an indication of both CMV infection and a matching HLA type. Findings and limits, study-wide: The cumulative frequency of public TCR beta families identified carriers of CMV plus the relevant HLA. Predominance within the ex vivo response was attributable to HLA-C-restricted CMV-specific TCR beta clonotypes.

Sequenced sample: PBMCs. The V call is TRBV12-3 or TRBV12-4, the J call TRBJ1-3; maybe TRBD1 (6 bases). The sequence derives from a human donor in good health (CMV status not recorded). Some clones in this sample may be carry-over from other donors' samples. CDR3 protein: CASSSLQGGVGDTIYF. The CDR3 coding sequence is TGTGCCAGCAGTTCTCTACAGGGAGGGGTAGGAGACACCATATATTTT.